This TCR beta chain was observed in a study of blood T cell repertoires in COVID-19. Germline assignment: CDR1 LGHDT and CDR2 YNNKEL (reference sequence). This CDR3 is 14 amino acids long. V lost 2 bases, J lost 6 bases, and 7 bases stayed unmatched. Assay used: immunoSEQ multiplex PCR; TCRdb lists only in-frame clones, some missing. The sample has fewer than 30,000 clones; roughly 90% are singletons. The sample comprised peripheral blood. The origin of this receptor is a human donor in a cohort sampled during active COVID-19. The chain carries TRBV3-1 (or the pseudogene TRBV3-2) and TRBJ2-7; TRBD1 aligns across 7 bases. This CDR3 is CASSQSYRGAEQYV. CDR3 coding DNA: TGTGCCAGCAGCCAAAGCTACAGGGGTGCCGAGCAGTACGTC.